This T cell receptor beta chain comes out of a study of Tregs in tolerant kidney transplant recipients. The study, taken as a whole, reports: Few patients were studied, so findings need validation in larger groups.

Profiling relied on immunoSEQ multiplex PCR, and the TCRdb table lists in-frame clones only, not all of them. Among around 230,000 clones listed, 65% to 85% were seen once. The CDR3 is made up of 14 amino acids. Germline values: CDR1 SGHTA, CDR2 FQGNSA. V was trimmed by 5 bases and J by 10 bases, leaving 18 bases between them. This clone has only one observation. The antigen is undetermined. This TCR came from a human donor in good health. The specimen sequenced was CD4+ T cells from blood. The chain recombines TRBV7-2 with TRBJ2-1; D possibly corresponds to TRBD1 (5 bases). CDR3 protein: CASSTAGQPGEQFF. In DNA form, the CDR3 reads TGTGCCAGCAGCACCGCCGGGCAGCCAGGGGAGCAGTTCTTC. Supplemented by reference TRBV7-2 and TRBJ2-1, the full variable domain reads GAGVSQSPSNKVTEKGKDVELRCDPISGHTALYWYRQSLGQGLEFLIYFQGNSAPDKSGLPSDRFSAERTGGSVSTLTIQRTQQEDSAVYLCASSTAGQPGEQFFGPGTRLTVL.